Shown below are 17 T cell receptor beta chains from a single sample sequenced in a study of CD8+ T cells in alopecia areata. Noted treatment: oral pan-JAK inhibitor, 5-10 mg twice daily. cDNA reverse transcribed from extracted RNA served as the sequencing template. Some clones are missing from TCRdb's copy, which holds only in-frame ones; the method was immunoSEQ multiplex PCR. Counted here are fewer than 200,000 clones, around three fifths occurring once; the ten biggest clones make up approximately 14%. The source was CD4+ T cells sorted from blood, collected at week 24, from a patient treated with tofacitinib. The receptors here all came from a human donor with alopecia areata.

In this sample, this clone turned up a few times. The chain has TRBV29-1 and TRBJ1-2; D gene ambiguous. The V and J ends lost 5 bases and 1 base respectively, with 11 bases between them. CDR3 size: 13 residues. Germline CDR1 and CDR2: SQVTM and ANQGSEA. The CDR3 sequence: CSVISGLNYGYTF. CDR3 DNA: TGCAGCGTTATAAGTGGGCTTAACTATGGCTACACCTTC.

CDR3 in amino acids: CASSPYSAGFGSNSPLHF. The CDR3 DNA follows: TGTGCCAGCAGCCCTTATTCAGCCGGATTTGGCTCAAATTCACCCCTCCACTTT. V usage is TRBV5-6 and J usage is TRBJ1-6; D remains unclear. CDR1 and CDR2 (germline): SGHDT, YYEEEE. Trimming stripped 4 bases from V and 7 bases from J, with 24 bases between. This CDR3 contains 18 residues.

J is TRBJ2-1 and V is TRBV27, with D maybe TRBD1 (5 bases). CDR1 and CDR2 from the germline V gene are MNHEY and SMNVEV (reference sequence). V was cut by 3 bases and J by 0 bases, with 6 bases left in between. The CDR3 runs to 14 residues. CDR3 protein: CASSFRGSYNEQFF. The CDR3 nucleotides are TGTGCCAGCAGTTTTAGGGGCTCCTACAATGAGCAGTTCTTC.

The V and J genes are TRBV29-1 and TRBJ2-7, with 7 bases lining up with TRBD2. This CDR3 is built from 14 residues. V was clipped by 4 bases and J by 3 bases; unmatched bases: 9. CDR1 and CDR2 from the germline V gene are SQVTM and ANQGSEA. The CDR3: CSVAPRLAGYEQYF. Written as DNA, the CDR3 is TGCAGCGTTGCTCCCCGACTAGCCGGCTACGAGCAGTACTTC.

This clone came up once. J is TRBJ1-5 and V is TRBV20-1; D might be TRBD1 (5 bases). The CDR3 totals 10 residues. V was cut by 7 bases and J by 8 bases, with 9 bases left in between. Per the germline V gene, CDR1 is DFQATT and CDR2 is SNEGSKA (reference sequence). The CDR3 here is CSVGGKPQHF. CDR3 sequence (DNA): TGCAGTGTTGGGGGAAAGCCCCAGCATTTT.

This clone showed up just a few times. The rearrangement joins TRBV4-1 to TRBJ1-1; the D gene is possibly TRBD1 (5 bases). V dropped 2 bases and J dropped 4 bases, with 8 bases sitting between them. Germline values: CDR1 MGHRA, CDR2 YSYEKL. The CDR3 loop spans 13 amino acids. CDR3 nucleotide sequence: TGCGCCAGCAGCCAATTCCAGGGCACTGAAGCTTTCTTT. It encodes CASSQFQGTEAFF.

This rearrangement joins TRBV9 to TRBJ1-6; D is ambiguous. From germline, CDR1 is SGDLS and CDR2 YYNGEE. CDR3 length: 13 amino acids. V was shortened by 0 bases and J by 7 bases, with 5 bases between the two germline ends. As DNA, the CDR3 is TGTGCCAGCAGCGTAGTGAGGAATTCACCCCTCCACTTT. Translating it yields CASSVVRNSPLHF.

This rearrangement joins TRBV29-1 to TRBJ2-3; perhaps TRBD2 as D (6 bases). The CDR3 spans 15 residues. Germline V CDR1 and CDR2: SQVTM, ANQGSEA. Deletions cut 4 bases from V and 2 bases from J, with 16 bases between. This CDR3 is CSVGGQTGDTDTQYF. The CDR3 DNA follows: TGCAGCGTTGGAGGACAAACGGGGGACACAGATACGCAGTATTTT.

The chain is built from TRBV30 and TRBJ1-2; no firm D call. Germline loops: CDR1 GTSNPN, CDR2 SVGIG (reference sequence). The CDR3 sequence is 12 residues long. V was trimmed by 0 bases and J by 6 bases, leaving 8 bases between them. CDR3 coding DNA: TGTGCCTGGAGTGTAGGAGTGCATGGCTACACCTTC. This codes for CAWSVGVHGYTF.

CDR3: CASSSRGPLYNEQFF. Here the CDR3 DNA reads TGTGCCAGCAGTTCCAGGGGGCCCCTCTACAATGAGCAGTTCTTC. This sequence joins TRBV6-6 and TRBJ2-1; 8 bases fit TRBD1. CDR3 length: 15 amino acids. Germline trimming cut 4 bases from V and 3 bases from J; bases unmatched to any gene: 5. Germline assignment: CDR1 MNHNY and CDR2 SVGAGI (reference sequence).

The gene calls are TRBV5-6 and TRBJ2-2, with a tentative D call TRBD1 (6 bases). The germline V and J ends were trimmed by 0 bases and 7 bases, with 13 bases remaining between them. CDR3 length equals 15 residues. Germline assignment: CDR1 SGHDT and CDR2 YYEEEE. The CDR3 sequence: CASSLDGTGIGELFF. The CDR3 nucleotides read TGTGCCAGCAGCTTGGACGGAACAGGGATCGGGGAGCTGTTTTTT. The variable domain in full, completed from reference TRBV5-6 and TRBJ2-2, reads DAGVTQSPTHLIKTRGQQVTLRCSPKSGHDTVSWYQQALGQGPQFIFQYYEEEERQRGNFPDRFSGHQFPNYSSELNVNALLLGDSALYLCASSLDGTGIGELFFGEGSRLTVL.

This sequence joins TRBV4-1 and TRBJ2-5; 9 positions agree with TRBD2. The CDR3 length is 16 residues. Germline V gene sequence: CDR1 MGHRA, CDR2 YSYEKL. V trimming: 2 bases; J trimming: 5 bases; junction bases outside the gene matches: 9. The DNA of the CDR3 is TGCGCCAGCAGCCAAATGGGCGGGGGGGCCGGCGAGACCCAGTACTTC. As protein: CASSQMGGGAGETQYF.

The chain is built from TRBV2 and TRBJ1-1; 7 bases are shared with TRBD1. This CDR3 spans 14 amino acids. The germline CDR1 and CDR2 sequences are SNHLY and FYNNEI. The V segment lost 6 bases and the J segment 0 bases; nucleotides outside the gene matches: 4. Here the CDR3 reads CASSPTGLNTEAFF. The CDR3 nucleotides read TGTGCCAGCAGCCCGACAGGGTTGAACACTGAAGCTTTCTTT.

The chain links TRBV6-1 to TRBJ1-1, with TRBD1 as a possible D gene (5 bases). With 4 bases removed from V and 1 base from J, the gap between germline ends came to 7 bases. The germline gives CDR1 MNHNS, CDR2 SASEGT. This CDR3 has 13 residues. The CDR3 loop is CASSGQPNTEAFF. The CDR3 DNA is TGTGCCAGCAGTGGACAGCCGAACACTGAAGCTTTCTTT.

The J gene is TRBJ2-1, the V gene TRBV5-6, with unresolved D. The V end was cut by 0 bases, the J end by 6 bases, with 7 bases between. The germline V gene encodes CDR1 SGHDT and CDR2 YYEEEE. The CDR3 is 13 residues long. The CDR3 DNA follows: TGTGCCAGCAGCTTGGCCAGACCCAATGAGCAGTTCTTC. It specifies CASSLARPNEQFF.

The chain carries TRBV10-3 and TRBJ2-3; 7 bases match TRBD2. V lost 2 bases and J lost 0; bases outside the gene matches: 5. The CDR3 contains 16 residues. From germline, CDR1 is ENHRY and CDR2 SYGVKD. The CDR3 loop is CAISERLAASTDTQYF. The CDR3 DNA follows: TGTGCCATCAGTGAGCGGCTAGCGGCGAGCACAGATACGCAGTATTTT.

V is TRBV7-8 and J is TRBJ2-5; D possibly matches TRBD1 or TRBD2 (7 bases each). V was shortened by 1 base and J by 4 bases, with 13 bases between the two germline ends. The CDR3 contains 15 residues. Per the germline V gene, CDR1 is SGHVS and CDR2 is FQNEAQ. DNA for the CDR3: TGTGCCAGCAGCTTAGGAGCGGGACAGCGAGAGACCCAGTACTTC. The encoded protein is CASSLGAGQRETQYF.